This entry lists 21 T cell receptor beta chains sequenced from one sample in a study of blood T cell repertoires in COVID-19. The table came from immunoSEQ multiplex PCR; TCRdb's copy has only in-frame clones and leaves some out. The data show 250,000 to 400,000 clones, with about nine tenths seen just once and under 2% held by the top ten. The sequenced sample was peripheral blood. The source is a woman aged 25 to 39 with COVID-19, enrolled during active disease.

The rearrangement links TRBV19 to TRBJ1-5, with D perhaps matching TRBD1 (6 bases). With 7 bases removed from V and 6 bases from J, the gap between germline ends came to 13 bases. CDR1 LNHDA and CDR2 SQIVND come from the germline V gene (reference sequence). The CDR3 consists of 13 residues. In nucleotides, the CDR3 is TGTGCCAGTACCACAGGGATCTTTCAGCCCCAGCATTTT. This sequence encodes CASTTGIFQPQHF.

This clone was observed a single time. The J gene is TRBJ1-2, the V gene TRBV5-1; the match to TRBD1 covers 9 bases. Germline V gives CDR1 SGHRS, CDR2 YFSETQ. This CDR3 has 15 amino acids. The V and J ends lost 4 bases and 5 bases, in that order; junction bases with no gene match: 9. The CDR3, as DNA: TGCGCCAGCAGCGTCCCGGGACAGGGTTCGTATGGCTACACCTTC. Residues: CASSVPGQGSYGYTF.

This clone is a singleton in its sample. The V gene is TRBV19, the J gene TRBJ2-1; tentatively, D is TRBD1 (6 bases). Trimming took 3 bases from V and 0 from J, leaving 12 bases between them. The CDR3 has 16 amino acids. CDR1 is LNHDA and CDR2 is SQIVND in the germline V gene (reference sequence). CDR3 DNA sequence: TGTGCCAGTAGTATCGCAGGGGCGGGCTCCTACAATGAGCAGTTCTTC. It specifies CASSIAGAGSYNEQFF.

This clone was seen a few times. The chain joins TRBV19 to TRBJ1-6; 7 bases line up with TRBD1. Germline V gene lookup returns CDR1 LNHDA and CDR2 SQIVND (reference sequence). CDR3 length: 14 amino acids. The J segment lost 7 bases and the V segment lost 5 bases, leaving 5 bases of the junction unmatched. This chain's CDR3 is CASSQQGRNSPLHF. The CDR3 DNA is TGTGCCAGTAGTCAACAGGGGCGCAATTCACCCCTCCACTTT.

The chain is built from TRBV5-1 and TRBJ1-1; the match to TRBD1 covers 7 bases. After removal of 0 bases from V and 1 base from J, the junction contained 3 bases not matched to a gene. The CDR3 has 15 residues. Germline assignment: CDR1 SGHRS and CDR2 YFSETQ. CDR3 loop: CASSLGWDRNTEAFF. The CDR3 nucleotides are TGCGCCAGCAGCTTGGGGTGGGACAGGAACACTGAAGCTTTCTTT.

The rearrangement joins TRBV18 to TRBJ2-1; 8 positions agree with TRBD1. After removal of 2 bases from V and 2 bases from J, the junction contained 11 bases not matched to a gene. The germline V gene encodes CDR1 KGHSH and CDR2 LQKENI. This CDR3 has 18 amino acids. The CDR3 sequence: CASSPDRTGPRAYNEQFF. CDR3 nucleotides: TGTGCCAGCTCACCAGATAGGACAGGGCCCAGGGCCTACAATGAGCAGTTCTTC.

The CDR3 spells CASSLFSAEKETQYF. Here the CDR3 DNA reads TGTGCCAGCTCACTTTTTTCTGCGGAAAAAGAGACCCAGTACTTC. The chain links TRBV18 to TRBJ2-5; D ambiguous. V was shortened by 4 bases and J by 3 bases, with 15 bases between the two germline ends. Germline-derived CDR1 and CDR2 are KGHSH and LQKENI. The CDR3 consists of 15 residues.

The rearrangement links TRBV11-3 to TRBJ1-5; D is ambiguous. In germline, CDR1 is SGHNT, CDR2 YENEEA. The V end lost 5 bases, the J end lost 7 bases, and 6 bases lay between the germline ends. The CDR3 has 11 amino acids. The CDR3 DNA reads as TGTGCCAGCAGCGTACAGCAGCCCCAGCATTTT. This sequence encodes CASSVQQPQHF. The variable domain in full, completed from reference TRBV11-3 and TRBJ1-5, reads EAGVVQSPRYKIIEKKQPVAFWCNPISGHNTLYWYLQNLGQGPELLIRYENEEAVDDSQLPKDRFSAERLKGVDSTLKIQPAELGDSAVYLCASSVQQPQHFGDGTRLSIL.

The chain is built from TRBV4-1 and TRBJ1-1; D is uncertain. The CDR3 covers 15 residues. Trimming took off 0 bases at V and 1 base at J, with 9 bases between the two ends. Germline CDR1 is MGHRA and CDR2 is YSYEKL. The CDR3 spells CASSQDASANTEAFF. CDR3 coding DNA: TGCGCCAGCAGCCAAGATGCGAGCGCGAACACTGAAGCTTTCTTT.

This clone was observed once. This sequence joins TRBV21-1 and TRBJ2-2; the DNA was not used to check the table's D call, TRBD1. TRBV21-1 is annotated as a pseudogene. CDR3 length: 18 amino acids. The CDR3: CASSPTGTGGAVTGELFF. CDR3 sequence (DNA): TGTGCCAGCAGCCCGACCGGGACAGGGGGCGCGGTCACCGGGGAGCTGTTTTTT.

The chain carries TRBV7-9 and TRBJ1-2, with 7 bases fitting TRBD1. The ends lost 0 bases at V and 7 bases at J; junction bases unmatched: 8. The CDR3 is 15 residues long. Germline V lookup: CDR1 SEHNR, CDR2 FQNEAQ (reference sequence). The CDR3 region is CASSLAVRQGRGYTF. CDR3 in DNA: TGTGCCAGCAGCTTAGCGGTCCGACAGGGTCGTGGCTACACCTTC.

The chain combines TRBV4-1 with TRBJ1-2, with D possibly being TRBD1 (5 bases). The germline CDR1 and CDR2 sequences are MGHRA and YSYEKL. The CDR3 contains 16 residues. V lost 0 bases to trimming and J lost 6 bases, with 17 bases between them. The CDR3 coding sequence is TGCGCCAGCAGCCAAGATGTATTAGGCAGGGCCGATGGCTACACCTTC. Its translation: CASSQDVLGRADGYTF.

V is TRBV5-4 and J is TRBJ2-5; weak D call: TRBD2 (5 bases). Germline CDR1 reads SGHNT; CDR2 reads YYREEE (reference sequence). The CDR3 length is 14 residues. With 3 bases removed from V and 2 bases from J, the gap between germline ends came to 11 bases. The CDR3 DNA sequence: TGTGCCAGCAGCTCCGGACTGCAGCAAGAGACCCAGTACTTC. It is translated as CASSSGLQQETQYF.

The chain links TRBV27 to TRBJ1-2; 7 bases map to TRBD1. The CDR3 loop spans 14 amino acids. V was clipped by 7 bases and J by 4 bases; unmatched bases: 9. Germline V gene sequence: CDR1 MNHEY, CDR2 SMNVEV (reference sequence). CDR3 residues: CASKQAQGIYGYTF. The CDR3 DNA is TGTGCCAGCAAACAAGCACAGGGGATCTATGGCTACACCTTC.

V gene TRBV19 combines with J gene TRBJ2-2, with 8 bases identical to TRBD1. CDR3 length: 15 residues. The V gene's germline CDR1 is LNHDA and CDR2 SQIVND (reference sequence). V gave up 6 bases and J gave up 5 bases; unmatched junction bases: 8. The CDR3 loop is CASSPGQGRTGELFF. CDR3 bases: TGTGCCAGTAGCCCCGGACAGGGAAGGACCGGGGAGCTGTTTTTT.

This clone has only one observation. The CDR3 here is CASSVEPSSYNEQFF. The DNA of the CDR3 is TGTGCCAGCAGCGTAGAACCGAGCTCCTACAATGAGCAGTTCTTC. The J gene is TRBJ2-1, the V gene TRBV9; D is unresolved. V lost 0 bases, J lost 0 bases, and 7 bases lay in between. Germline V gene lookup returns CDR1 SGDLS and CDR2 YYNGEE. This CDR3 comprises 15 residues.

The DNA of the CDR3 is TGTGCCAGCACCCATTTTTTCGGACAAGATCGGTATGGCTACACCTTC. Encoded protein: CASTHFFGQDRYGYTF. The chain recombines TRBV19 with TRBJ1-2, with D possibly TRBD1 on 5 matching bases. This CDR3 has 16 residues. The germline CDR1 and CDR2 sequences are LNHDA and SQIVND (reference sequence). V shed 9 bases and J shed 5 bases, with 25 bases lying between them.

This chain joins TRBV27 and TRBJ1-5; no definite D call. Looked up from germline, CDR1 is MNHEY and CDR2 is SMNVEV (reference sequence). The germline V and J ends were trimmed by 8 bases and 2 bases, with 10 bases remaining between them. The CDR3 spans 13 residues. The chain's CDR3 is CASGGNGNQPQHF. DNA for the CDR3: TGTGCCAGCGGAGGCAACGGCAATCAGCCCCAGCATTTT.

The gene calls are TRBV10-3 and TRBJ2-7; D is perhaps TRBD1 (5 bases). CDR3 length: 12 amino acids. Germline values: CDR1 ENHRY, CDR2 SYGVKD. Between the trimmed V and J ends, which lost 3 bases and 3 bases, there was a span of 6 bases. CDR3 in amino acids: CAISDDSYEQYV. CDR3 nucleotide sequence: TGTGCCATCAGTGACGACAGCTACGAGCAGTACGTC.

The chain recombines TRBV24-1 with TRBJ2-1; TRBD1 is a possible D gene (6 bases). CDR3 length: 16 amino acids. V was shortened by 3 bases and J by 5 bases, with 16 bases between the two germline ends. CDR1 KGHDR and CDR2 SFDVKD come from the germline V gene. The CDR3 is CATSDPGDRLHNEQFF. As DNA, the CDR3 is TGTGCCACCAGTGATCCCGGAGACAGGCTTCACAATGAGCAGTTCTTC.

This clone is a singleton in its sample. CDR3 bases: TGTGCCAGCAGCCCGACCGGGACAGCCACAGATACGCAGTATTTT. It is translated as CASSPTGTATDTQYF. This chain links TRBV11-2 with TRBJ2-3, with 7 bases aligning to TRBD1. Germline V gene data show CDR1 as SGHAT and CDR2 as FQNNGV. V dropped 5 bases and J dropped 2; count of bases not matched to a gene: 7. The CDR3 spans 15 residues.